These 6 T cell receptor beta chains were sequenced from one sample in a study of blood T cell repertoires in COVID-19. The table came from immunoSEQ multiplex PCR; TCRdb's copy has only in-frame clones and leaves some out. This table holds 62,000 or so clones, about 76% found once. The sequenced sample was peripheral blood. The receptors come from a human donor in a cohort sampled during active COVID-19.

With regard to this clone: This may stem from a read error, because a much larger clone lies one nucleotide away. The V and J genes are TRBV27 and TRBJ2-7, with TRBD1 matching 8 bases. This CDR3 has 13 amino acids. V was clipped by 5 bases and J by 3 bases; unmatched bases: 3. Germline CDR1 and CDR2: MNHEY and SMNVEV (reference sequence). The chain's CDR3 is CASSPGQVYEQYF. For the CDR3, the DNA is TGTGCCAGCAGTCCGGGACAGGTCTACGAGCAGTACTTC.

The V gene is TRBV11-3, the J gene TRBJ2-3, with 10 positions matching TRBD1. This CDR3 contains 15 residues. V lost 4 bases to trimming and J lost 4 bases; unmatched junction nucleotides: 5. Looked up from germline, CDR1 is SGHNT and CDR2 is YENEEA. The CDR3 region is CASSSGTGASDTQYF. Here the CDR3 DNA reads TGTGCCAGCAGCTCCGGGACAGGGGCTTCAGATACGCAGTATTTT.

J is TRBJ2-2 and V is TRBV5-1; tentatively, D is TRBD2 (6 bases). Germline V gives CDR1 SGHRS, CDR2 YFSETQ. The CDR3 extends over 17 amino acids. The germline V and J ends were trimmed by 0 bases and 7 bases, with 19 bases remaining between them. CDR3 sequence: CASSLDGLAHSGGELFF. The CDR3, as DNA: TGCGCCAGCAGCTTGGACGGGCTAGCGCATTCGGGCGGGGAGCTGTTTTTT.

This clone was counted a single time. The chain has TRBV18 and TRBJ2-5; D not resolved. Trimming pared 6 bases from V and 2 bases from J, leaving 4 bases between. CDR1 is KGHSH and CDR2 is LQKENI in the germline V gene. This CDR3 region has 11 residues. The CDR3 region is CASSSQETQYF. The CDR3 region has the DNA TGTGCCAGCTCTTCACAAGAGACCCAGTACTTC.

This clone was detected once. The rearrangement joins TRBV7-2 to TRBJ2-7; 11 bases map to TRBD1. V shed 2 bases and J 3 bases; nucleotides not matched to a gene: 3. From germline, CDR1 is SGHTA and CDR2 FQGNSA. The CDR3 extends over 15 amino acids. CDR3 residues: CASSLRTGGGYEQYF. DNA for the CDR3: TGTGCCAGCAGCTTAAGGACAGGGGGCGGCTACGAGCAGTACTTC.

Concerning this clone: A read error may account for a junction end that differs from germline. The chain recombines TRBV7-7 with TRBJ2-5; TRBD1 matches 11 bases. Germline V CDR1 and CDR2: SSHAT, FNYEAQ (reference sequence). This CDR3 is built from 15 residues. The CDR3 loop reads CASSPRTGGEGTQYF. The CDR3 DNA is TGTGCTAGCAGCCCGAGGACAGGGGGCGAGGGGACCCAGTACTTC.